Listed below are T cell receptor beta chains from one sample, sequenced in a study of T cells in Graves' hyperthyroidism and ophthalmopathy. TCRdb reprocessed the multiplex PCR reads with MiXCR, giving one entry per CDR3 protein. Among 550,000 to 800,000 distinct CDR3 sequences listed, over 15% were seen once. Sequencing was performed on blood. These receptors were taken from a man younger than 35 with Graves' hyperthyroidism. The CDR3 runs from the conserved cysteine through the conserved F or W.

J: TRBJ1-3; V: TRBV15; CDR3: CATSTYGLGNTIYF
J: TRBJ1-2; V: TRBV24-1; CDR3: CATRGSSGGYTF
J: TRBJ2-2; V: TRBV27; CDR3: CASSRGTGVGELFF
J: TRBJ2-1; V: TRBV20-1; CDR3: CSATPPGQKNEQFF
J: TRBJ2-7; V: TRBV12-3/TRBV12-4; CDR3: CASSTPGLAGDEQYF
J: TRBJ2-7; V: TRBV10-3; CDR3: CAISESLGSSYEQYF
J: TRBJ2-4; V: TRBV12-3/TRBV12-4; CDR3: CASSGEGRKNIQHF
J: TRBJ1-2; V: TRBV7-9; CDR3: CASSSGGVWDYGYTF
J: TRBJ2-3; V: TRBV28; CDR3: CASSLSVGGPTDTQYF
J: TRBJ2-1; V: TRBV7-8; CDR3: CASSETGYNEQFF
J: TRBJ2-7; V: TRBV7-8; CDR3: CASSLEGGTGDYEQYF
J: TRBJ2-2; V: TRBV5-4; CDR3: CASRLWGDAGELFF
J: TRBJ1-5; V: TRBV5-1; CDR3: CASSFGGYNQPQHF
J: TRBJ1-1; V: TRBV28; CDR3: CASSLYQINTEAFF
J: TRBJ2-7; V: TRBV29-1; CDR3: CSVAMALSYEQYF
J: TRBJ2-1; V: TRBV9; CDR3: CASSANRQSPRSYNEQFF
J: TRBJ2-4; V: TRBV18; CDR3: CASSPRPTSGGAKNIQYF
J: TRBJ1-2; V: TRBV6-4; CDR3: CASSDSPDRGNGYTF
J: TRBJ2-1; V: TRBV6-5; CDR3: CASSSPGGQRVYNEQFF
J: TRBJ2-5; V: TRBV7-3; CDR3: CASSLAPRETQYF
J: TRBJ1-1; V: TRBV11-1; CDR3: CATRADGLNTEAFF
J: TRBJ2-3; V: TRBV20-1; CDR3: CSARDGRAVDTQYF
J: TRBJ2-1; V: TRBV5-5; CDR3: CASSLGAGGLYNEQFF
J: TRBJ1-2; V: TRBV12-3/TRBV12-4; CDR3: CASSLVIGYGYTF
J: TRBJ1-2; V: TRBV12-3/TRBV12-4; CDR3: CASSLNPQFYGYTF
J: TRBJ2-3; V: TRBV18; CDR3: CASSSSVSTDTQYF
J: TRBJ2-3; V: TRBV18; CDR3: CASSPPSTNTQYF
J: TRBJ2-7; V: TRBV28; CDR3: CASSRTGASYEQYF
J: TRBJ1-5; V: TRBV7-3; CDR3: CASSISGGRQPQHF
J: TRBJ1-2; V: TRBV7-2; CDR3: CASSPYGGGLDYGYTF
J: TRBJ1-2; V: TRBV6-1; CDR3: CASRMTGASNYGYTF
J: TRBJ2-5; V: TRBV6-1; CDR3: CASSGSETQYF
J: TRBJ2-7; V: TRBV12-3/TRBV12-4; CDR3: CASSPTGTGAYEQYF